These T cell receptor beta chains were read from a single sample in a study of blood T cell repertoires in COVID-19. Method: immunoSEQ multiplex PCR; TCRdb's copy keeps in-frame clones and lacks some. This table has around 260,000 clones, approximately 87% appearing once. The sequencing input was peripheral blood. The receptor source for this set is a woman between 50 and 59 years old with acute or convalescent COVID-19. CDR3s include the opening cysteine and the closing phenylalanine or tryptophan. A D gene is named only where the DNA matches it firmly. Only some rows state a clone size, as once, few, many or a class for expanded clones.

V gene	J gene	clone size	D gene	CDR3 DNA	CDR3 protein
TRBV19	TRBJ1-1	-	-	TGTGCCAGTAGTATGGGTAGGGGAGGCACTGAAGCTTTCTTT	CASSMGRGGTEAFF
TRBV2	TRBJ2-1	-	TRBD1	TGTGCCAGCAGTTTAGACAGGGGGCGAATTGACGAGCAGTTCTTC	CASSLDRGRIDEQFF
TRBV7-9	TRBJ1-1	-	-	TGTGCCAGCAGCTCCCGCAACACCCTGTTTACTGAAGCTTTCTTT	CASSSRNTLFTEAFF
TRBV28	TRBJ2-7	-	-	TGTGCCAGCAGTTTGGGACTGATCTACGAGCAGTACTTC	CASSLGLIYEQYF
TRBV11-2	TRBJ2-7	once	TRBD2	TGTGCCAGCAGCTTAGGGCGTCTGGCGGGAGTTACCGAGCAGTACTTC	CASSLGRLAGVTEQYF
TRBV28	TRBJ2-1	-	-	TGTGCCAGCAGTGGATCGTCGAGCGCATCCTACAATGAGCAGTTCTTC	CASSGSSSASYNEQFF
TRBV11-2	TRBJ2-6	once	-	TGTGCCAGCAGCCTCCCCGGGGCCAACGTCCTGACTTTC	CASSLPGANVLTF
TRBV29-1	TRBJ2-2	-	TRBD2	TGCAGCGCTGGGGAGGGACTAGTGGCCGGGGAGCTGTTTTTT	CSAGEGLVAGELFF
TRBV7-5	TRBJ1-4	once	-	TGTGTCAGAAGCTTAGCCCCAGGGGGGTGCGAAAAACTGTTTTTT	CVRSLAPGGCEKLFF
TRBV18	TRBJ2-7	-	TRBD1	TGTGCCAGCTCACCACCTGAAACAGGGGAAGGGCAGTACTTC	CASSPPETGEGQYF
TRBV2	TRBJ1-4	-	TRBD1	TGTGCCAGCAGTTACCGGGACAGGGAGGAAAAACTGTTTTTT	CASSYRDREEKLFF
TRBV20-1	TRBJ1-2	-	TRBD1	TGCAGTGCTACAGGGGGAAGGGGCTACACCTTC	CSATGGRGYTF
TRBV5-4	TRBJ2-3	-	TRBD2	TGTGCCAGCAGCTTGGGTAGCGGGAGCGCAGATACGCAGTATTTT	CASSLGSGSADTQYF
TRBV19	TRBJ1-3	-	-	TGTGCCAGTAGTATCGGGGGAGCTGGAAACACCATATATTTT	CASSIGGAGNTIYF
TRBV4-3	TRBJ2-3	-	TRBD2	TGCGCCAGCAGCCAAGAGCAGGAAAACGGCCGGGAGGGCCTTCCGACAGATACGCAGTATTTT	CASSQEQENGREGLPTDTQYF
TRBV6-5	TRBJ2-3	-	TRBD2	TGTGCCAGCAGTTCCCCCACTAGCGGGCGCACAGATACGCAGTATTTT	CASSSPTSGRTDTQYF
TRBV9	TRBJ2-7	-	TRBD2	TGTGCCAGCAGCTTCCTGGCCGGGACTAGCACCTACGAGCAGTACTTC	CASSFLAGTSTYEQYF
TRBV4-1	TRBJ1-2	-	TRBD1	TGCGCCAGCAGCCAAGATGACAGGGGTTATGGCTACACCTTC	CASSQDDRGYGYTF
TRBV29-1	TRBJ2-7	once	-	TGCAGCGTTGAAGCCACATCCTACGAGCAGTACTTC	CSVEATSYEQYF
TRBV29-1	TRBJ2-2	-	TRBD1	TGCAGCGGGGACAGTTACACCGGGGAGCTGTTTTTT	CSGDSYTGELFF
TRBV5-1	TRBJ2-5	-	TRBD1	TGCGCCAGTACAGGGGTCCAAGAGACCCAGTACTTC	CASTGVQETQYF
TRBV10-3	TRBJ2-7	-	TRBD2	TGTGCCATCACTGGGACTAGCGGACCCAGCTCCTACGAGCAGTACTTC	CAITGTSGPSSYEQYF
TRBV30	TRBJ1-6	-	-	TGTGCCTGGAGCTACAGGAATTCACCCCTCCACTTT	CAWSYRNSPLHF
TRBV28	TRBJ2-1	-	-	TGTGCCAGCAGTTTTAGGCAGATCAGGTACAATGAGCAGTTCTTC	CASSFRQIRYNEQFF
TRBV19	TRBJ2-7	-	TRBD2	TGTGCCAGTAGTATAGATCGAGAGAGCCTAGCGGCGCCCTACGAGCAGTACTTC	CASSIDRESLAAPYEQYF
TRBV27	TRBJ1-6	-	TRBD1	TGTGCCAGCAGTCCCCTTATGGGACAGGGAATTCATTCACCCCTCCACTTT	CASSPLMGQGIHSPLHF